The present TCR beta chain was sequenced within a study of blood T cell repertoires in COVID-19. Looking at the study overall: Sample material is recorded as cDNA or gDNA derived from T cells, B-cell-depleted T cells, or PBMCs.

Ten or more counts support this clone. Trimming removed 4 bases at V and 2 bases at J, with 18 bases between. This CDR3 region has 16 residues. Germline-derived CDR1 and CDR2 are SGHRS and YFSETQ. Profiling relied on immunoSEQ multiplex PCR, and the TCRdb table lists in-frame clones only, not all of them. The sample carries just over 150,000 clones, roughly 82% recorded once. The clonotype originates from a woman aged 45-60 years with acute or convalescent COVID-19. The material sequenced was peripheral blood. J is TRBJ2-5 and V is TRBV5-1, with D tentatively TRBD1 (7 bases). The CDR3 DNA sequence: TGCGCCAGCAGCGAGGGGGCCGGGGGCCTACAAGAGACCCAGTACTTC. The encoded protein is CASSEGAGGLQETQYF.